This TCR beta chain was sequenced for a study of beta chain features in type 1 diabetes. Study context: The study examined around 100 million sorted cells across all samples. Findings and limits, study-wide: A potential influence of HLA type upon TCRB rearrangement remained unresolved herein.

What was sequenced were expressed TCRB transcripts, since all of the isolated RNA had been reverse transcribed. The average output of naive, central memory and regulatory T cell samples was about 3.57 million reads. TCRdb keeps only in-frame clones here, not all; method: immunoSEQ multiplex PCR. Of more than 120,000 clones listed, less than 11% are singletons. V was clipped by 3 bases and J by 1 base, with 11 bases between them. Germline loops: CDR1 ENHRY, CDR2 SYGVKD. There are 15 residues in the CDR3. Turning to this clone: As yet, its antigen is unknown.

Material: naive CD4+ T cells from blood. The origin of this receptor is a man between 18 and 29 years old in good health. V and J are TRBV10-3 and TRBJ2-3, with D unclear. The CDR3 is CAISDPSRGTDTQYF. The CDR3 DNA is TGTGCCATCAGTGATCCCTCTCGTGGCACAGATACGCAGTATTTT.